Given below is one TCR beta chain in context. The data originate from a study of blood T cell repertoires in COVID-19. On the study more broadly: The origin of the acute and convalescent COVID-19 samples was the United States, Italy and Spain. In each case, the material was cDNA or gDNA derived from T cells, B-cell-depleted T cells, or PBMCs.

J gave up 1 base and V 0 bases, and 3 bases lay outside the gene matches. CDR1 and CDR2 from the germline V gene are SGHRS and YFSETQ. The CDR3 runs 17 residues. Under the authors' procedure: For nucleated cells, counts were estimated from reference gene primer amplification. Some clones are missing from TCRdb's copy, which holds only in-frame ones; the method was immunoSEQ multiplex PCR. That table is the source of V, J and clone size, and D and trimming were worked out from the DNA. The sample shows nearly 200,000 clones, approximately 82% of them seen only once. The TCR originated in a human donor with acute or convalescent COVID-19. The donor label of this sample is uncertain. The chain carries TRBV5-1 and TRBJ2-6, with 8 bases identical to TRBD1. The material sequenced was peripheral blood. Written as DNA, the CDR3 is TGCGCCAGCAGCTTGGGGGACAGGACATCTGGGGCCAACGTCCTGACTTTC. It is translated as CASSLGDRTSGANVLTF.